Listed below are T cell receptor beta chains from one sample, sequenced in a study of T cells in Graves' hyperthyroidism and ophthalmopathy. TCRdb analysed the multiplex PCR reads with MiXCR anew, one entry per CDR3 protein. This table holds about 570,000 distinct CDR3 sequences, about half found once. Input material: peripheral blood or thyroid tissue (not recorded which). The receptors were sampled from an adult woman with Graves' disease, either hyperthyroidism or ophthalmopathy (not recorded which). The CDR3 runs from the conserved cysteine through the conserved F or W. D genes are given only for firm matches. Clone sizes are given selectively: once, few, many, or a class where the clone is expanded.

clone size | J gene | D gene | V gene | CDR3 DNA | CDR3 protein
many | TRBJ2-5 | NA | TRBV13 | TGTGCCAGCAGCCACGAGCGGAGGGGGCAAGAGACCCAGTACTTC | CASSHERRGQETQYF
NA | TRBJ2-7 | TRBD1 | TRBV10-3 | TGTGCCATCAGTGACGACAGGGACCTGGCCGAGCAGTACTTC | CAISDDRDLAEQYF
NA | TRBJ2-6 | NA | TRBV5-1 | TGCGCCAGCAGCTTGGGGCCCAACGTCCTGACTTTC | CASSLGPNVLTF
NA | TRBJ1-1 | NA | TRBV2 | NA | CACSARQTNTEAFF
many | TRBJ2-5 | NA | TRBV2 | TGTGCCAGCAGTGAAGCGCTTTGGGGGCGCCAAGAGACCCAGTACTTC | CASSEALWGRQETQYF
many | TRBJ2-7 | NA | TRBV7-9 | TGTGCCAGCAGCTTAGTTGCAGAGCTCGACGAGCAGTACTTC | CASSLVAELDEQYF
NA | TRBJ1-1 | TRBD1 | TRBV19 | TGTGCCATCAGTGAAACCGGGACAGGGGGCCCGAACACTGAAGCTTTCTTT | CAISETGTGGPNTEAFF
NA | TRBJ2-3 | NA | TRBV2 | TGTGCCAGCAGTGAAGTGGCAGGGCTAACAGATACGCAGTATTTT | CASSEVAGLTDTQYF
few | TRBJ1-5 | TRBD1 | TRBV28 | TGTGCCAGCATCCTGGGCGGGACAGGGGGCCATTATAGCAATCAGCCCCAGCATTTT | CASILGGTGGHYSNQPQHF
NA | TRBJ2-6 | NA | TRBV20-1 | TGCAGTGTCGAGCTTGGGGACAACGTCCTGACTTTC | CSVELGDNVLTF
NA | TRBJ1-5 | NA | TRBV7-9 | TGTGCCAGCAGCTTAGGAGGGTACCAAGAGACCCAGCATTTT | CASSLGGYQETQHF
few | TRBJ2-2 | NA | TRBV19 | TGTGCCAGTAGTATAACCTATTCTGGGGAGCTGTTTTTT | CASSITYSGELFF
NA | TRBJ1-2 | NA | TRBV25-1 | TGTGCCAGCAGTGCTGCCACTCGGGGCTACACCTTC | CASSAATRGYTF
few | TRBJ2-5 | NA | TRBV30 | TGTGCCTGGAGTTCAGGGAACCAAGAGACCCAGTACTTC | CAWSSGNQETQYF
NA | TRBJ1-1 | NA | TRBV5-1 | TGCGCCAGCAGCCCGGACAGCAACACTGAAGCTTTCTTT | CASSPDSNTEAFF
many | TRBJ2-7 | NA | TRBV5-1 | TGCGCCAGCAGCTCCCCGTGGCAGGGGCCGACCACGCAGTACTTC | CASSSPWQGPTTQYF
NA | TRBJ2-2 | TRBD2 | TRBV2 | TGTGCCAGCAGGATTGCGGGGGGAGCCGGGGAGCTGTTTTTT | CASRIAGGAGELFF
NA | TRBJ2-7 | NA | TRBV20-1 | TGCAGTGCTAGTCTGCAGGGCGAGCAGTACTTC | CSASLQGEQYF
many | TRBJ1-6 | NA | TRBV30 | TGTGCCTGGACCATCGGGACGGATAATTCACCCCTCCACTTT | CAWTIGTDNSPLHF
many | TRBJ2-2 | NA | TRBV5-1 | TGCGCCAGCAGCTTGGAGGCCCACACCGGGGAGCTGTTTTTT | CASSLEAHTGELFF
NA | TRBJ1-1 | TRBD1 | TRBV10-1 | TGCGCCAGCCGACCCCATGGGACGGGACAGGGAAACACTGAAGCTTTCTTT | CASRPHGTGQGNTEAFF
many | TRBJ2-5 | TRBD1 | TRBV20-1 | TGCAGTGCTAGAGATTATCAGGGGGTCGAGACCCAGTACTTC | CSARDYQGVETQYF
few | TRBJ1-5 | NA | TRBV2 | TGTGCCAGCAGATTTAGGCAGTCAGCCGGCCAGCCCCAGCATTTT | CASRFRQSAGQPQHF
NA | TRBJ1-2 | TRBD1 | TRBV10-3 | TGTGCCATTGCCAACAGGGGGGGCAGGGTAGAGAATGGCTACACCTTC | CAIANRGGRVENGYTF
once | TRBJ1-3 | NA | TRBV12-3/TRBV12-4 | TGTGCCAGCAGTTGGCCGGGATTGGGGGCGTACGGAAACACCATATATTTT | CASSWPGLGAYGNTIYF
many | TRBJ1-1 | NA | TRBV29-1 | TGCAGCGTCGGAACAGGAAGGACTGAAGCTTTCTTT | CSVGTGRTEAFF
many | TRBJ2-2 | NA | TRBV14 | TGTGCCAGCAGCCAAGTGGCGGGCGGGGAGCTGTTTTTT | CASSQVAGGELFF
many | TRBJ2-2 | NA | TRBV5-1 | TGCGCCAGCAGCTTGAAGACAGGAAACACCGGGGAGCTGTTTTTT | CASSLKTGNTGELFF
many | TRBJ2-6 | NA | TRBV20-1 | TGCAGTGCTAGAGATGCCCTGTCTGGGGCCAACGTCCTGACTTTC | CSARDALSGANVLTF
NA | TRBJ1-1 | TRBD1 | TRBV5-1 | TGCGCCAGCAGCTTGGGACAGGGCTCAGCTTTCTTT | CASSLGQGSAFF
many | TRBJ1-6 | NA | TRBV5-5 | TGTGCCAGCAGCTTACAGCAGGGACCCAATTCACCCCTCCACTTT | CASSLQQGPNSPLHF
many | TRBJ2-2 | NA | TRBV29-1 | TGCAGCGCCCTAAACAGCACCGGGGAGCTGTTTTTT | CSALNSTGELFF
few | TRBJ2-6 | NA | TRBV28 | TGTGCCAGCAGTTTACGGGGGCGTGGGGCCAACGTCCTGACTTTC | CASSLRGRGANVLTF
NA | TRBJ2-7 | TRBD2 | TRBV12-3/TRBV12-4 | TGTGCTAGCAGTGAACCAAGCGGGAGCGTTTCGGACGAGCAGTACTTC | CASSEPSGSVSDEQYF
many | TRBJ1-1 | NA | TRBV29-1 | TGCAGCGTTGCAACCCGGGGGGACACTGAAGCTTTCTTT | CSVATRGDTEAFF
NA | TRBJ2-7 | NA | TRBV5-1 | TGCGCCAGCAGTACGAGTAGCTCCTACGAGCAGTACTTC | CASSTSSSYEQYF
few | TRBJ1-2 | NA | TRBV19 | TGTGCCAGTGGAGGGAGGGGTCGCTATGGCTACACCTTC | CASGGRGRYGYTF
once | TRBJ2-2 | TRBD2 | TRBV29-1 | TGCAGCGGGGGAAGAACTAGCGGGGGGGCTATCGGGGAGCTGTTTTTT | CSGGRTSGGAIGELFF
few | TRBJ2-7 | NA | TRBV7-2 | TGTGCCAGCAGCCAAGGGCCAGGGTTCTACGAGCAGTACTTC | CASSQGPGFYEQYF
many | TRBJ1-4 | TRBD1 | TRBV2 | TGTGCCAGCAGTGAATCGACAGGGGCGGAAAAACTGTTTTTT | CASSESTGAEKLFF
NA | TRBJ2-7 | TRBD1 | TRBV29-1 | TGCAGCGTTTGTATTTGGGACAGGACCTACGAGCAGTACTTC | CSVCIWDRTYEQYF
NA | TRBJ1-5 | NA | TRBV19 | TGTGCCAGCGCTCGGACCGCCAATCAGCCCCAGCATTTT | CASARTANQPQHF
NA | TRBJ2-7 | TRBD1 | TRBV7-9 | TGTGCCAGCAGCTTAGGACAGGGGGTCAGGTACGAGCAGTACTTC | CASSLGQGVRYEQYF
NA | TRBJ1-4 | TRBD1 | TRBV25-1 | TGTGCCAGCAGCGCTCTGTGGGACAGGGCCCGTGATGAAAAACTGTTTTTT | CASSALWDRARDEKLFF
many | TRBJ1-2 | NA | TRBV11-2 | TGTGCCAGCAGCTTAATTTCGGGGGCGGGAGGCTACACCTTC | CASSLISGAGGYTF
NA | TRBJ1-1 | NA | TRBV5-1 | TGCGCCAGCAGCTTGATGGGGGGGATAGCTTTCTTT | CASSLMGGIAFF
NA | TRBJ2-2 | NA | TRBV9 | TGTACCAGCAGCGTAGACGTCCCCACCCTCACCGGGGAGCTGTTTTTT | CTSSVDVPTLTGELFF
many | TRBJ2-7 | NA | TRBV9 | TGTGCCAGCAGCGTAGAGCCTAGTTCCTACGAGCAGTACTTC | CASSVEPSSYEQYF
NA | TRBJ1-4 | TRBD1 | TRBV25-1 | TGTGCCAGCAGTGCAGGGACAGCGTCGGAAAAACTGTTTTTT | CASSAGTASEKLFF
many | TRBJ2-7 | TRBD2 | TRBV20-1 | TGCAGTGCATCTCCGGGAGGGGCGGTCTACGAGCAGTACTTC | CSASPGGAVYEQYF
many | TRBJ1-5 | NA | TRBV2 | TGTGCCAGCAGTGAGGGCACATATAGCAATCAGCCCCAGCATTTT | CASSEGTYSNQPQHF
NA | TRBJ1-6 | TRBD1 | TRBV7-6 | TGTGCCAGCAGCGTTGGATCGGGACAGAATAATTCACCCCTCCACTTT | CASSVGSGQNNSPLHF
NA | TRBJ1-2 | NA | TRBV10-3 | TGTGCCATCAGGGCTAGCGCCTATGGCTACACCTTC | CAIRASAYGYTF
many | TRBJ2-7 | NA | TRBV12-3/TRBV12-4 | TGTGCCAGCAGTGCCTTACAGAGGGGACCCTACGAGCAGTACTTC | CASSALQRGPYEQYF